This TCR beta chain was retrieved from a study of T cells in Graves' hyperthyroidism and ophthalmopathy. Study overall: Peripheral blood was secured at the point of initial diagnosis, before any treatment.

These patients, aged 18 to 65, had recently diagnosed hyperthyroidism lasting under 2 months. With 7 bases removed from V and 2 bases from J, the gap between germline ends came to 18 bases. The CDR3 totals 15 residues. Germline V CDR1 and CDR2: SGHAT, FQNNGV. In this sample, this clonotype turned up a few times. The CDR3 regions of TCR beta were amplified from RNA transcripts. HTBI primers drove first-round RT-PCR of the TCR CDR3. TCRdb redid the calling of the multiplex PCR reads with MiXCR, one entry per CDR3 protein. The table lists hundreds of thousands of distinct CDR3 sequences, about 15% of them singletons.

The source is a woman in her late teens or twenties with Graves' hyperthyroidism. The chain links TRBV11-2 to TRBJ2-7; perhaps TRBD1 as D (6 bases). The sequencing sample was made of blood. CDR3 sequence: CASTSPAGVTYEQYF. CDR3 DNA sequence: TGTGCCAGCACCTCCCCGGCAGGGGTGACCTACGAGCAGTACTTC.